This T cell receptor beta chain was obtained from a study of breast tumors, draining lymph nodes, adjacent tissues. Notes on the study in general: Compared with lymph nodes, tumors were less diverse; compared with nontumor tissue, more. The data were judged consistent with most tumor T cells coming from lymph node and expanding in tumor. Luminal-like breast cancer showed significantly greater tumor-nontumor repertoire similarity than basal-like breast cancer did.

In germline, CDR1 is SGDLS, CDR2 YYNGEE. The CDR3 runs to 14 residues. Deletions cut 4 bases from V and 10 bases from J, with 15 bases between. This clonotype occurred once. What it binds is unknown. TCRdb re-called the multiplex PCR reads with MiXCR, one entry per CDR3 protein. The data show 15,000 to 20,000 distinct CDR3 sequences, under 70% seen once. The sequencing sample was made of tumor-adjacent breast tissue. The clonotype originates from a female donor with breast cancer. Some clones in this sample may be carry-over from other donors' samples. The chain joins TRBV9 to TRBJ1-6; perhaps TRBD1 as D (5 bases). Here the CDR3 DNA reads TGTGCCAGCAGCAAGGCGGGGGGGGAATCACCCCTCCACTTT. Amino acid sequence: CASSKAGGESPLHF. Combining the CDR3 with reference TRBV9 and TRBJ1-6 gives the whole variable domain DSGVTQTPKHLITATGQRVTLRCSPRSGDLSVYWYQQSLDQGLQFLIQYYNGEERAKGNILERFSAQQFPDLHSELNLSSLELGDSALYFCASSKAGGESPLHFGNGTRLTVT.